Below, 18 T cell receptor beta chains from the same sample are listed, as sequenced in a study of blood T cell repertoires in COVID-19. Here immunoSEQ multiplex PCR was the method, and the copy in TCRdb shows in-frame clones only, minus some. This table has some 41,000 clones, roughly 87% appearing once. Specimen: peripheral blood. These receptors were taken from a woman of 80 years or more with active COVID-19.

The chain is built from TRBV9 and TRBJ1-1; 9 bases map to TRBD1. V lost 3 bases, J lost 1 base, and 4 bases stayed unmatched. Germline loops: CDR1 SGDLS, CDR2 YYNGEE. CDR3 size: 15 residues. CDR3: CASSARDRANTEAFF. CDR3 nucleotide sequence: TGTGCCAGCAGCGCAAGGGACAGGGCGAACACTGAAGCTTTCTTT.

V and J are TRBV3-1 (or the pseudogene TRBV3-2) and TRBJ2-3, with 9 bases that match TRBD2. The J segment lost 4 bases and the V segment lost 2 bases, leaving 10 bases of the junction unmatched. CDR1 and CDR2 from the germline V gene are LGHDT and YNNKEL (reference sequence). The CDR3 loop spans 17 amino acids. CDR3 nucleotide sequence: TGTGCCAGCAGCCAAAAGACGGCGGGGGGGAACCCAGATACGCAGTATTTT. Translated: CASSQKTAGGNPDTQYF.

The chain combines TRBV6-1 with TRBJ1-6; D is possibly TRBD1 (5 bases). Germline CDR1 is MNHNS and CDR2 is SASEGT. V gave up 1 base and J gave up 0 bases, with 7 bases separating them. The CDR3 contains 16 residues. The CDR3 DNA reads TGTGCCAGCAGTGAAGACAGGAGCTCCTATAATTCACCCCTCCACTTT. Translating it yields CASSEDRSSYNSPLHF.

CDR3 protein: CASRLISGSGNTIYF. DNA of the CDR3: TGTGCCAGCCGCCTGATAAGCGGCTCTGGAAACACCATATATTTT. This chain uses TRBV6-5 with TRBJ1-3; D gene unclear. CDR3 length equals 15 residues. Trimming pared 8 bases from V and 0 bases from J, leaving 14 bases between. Germline values: CDR1 MNHEY, CDR2 SVGAGI.

The chain has TRBV7-8 and TRBJ1-2; D gene uncertain. The ends were cut back, 5 bases at V and 2 bases at J, with 9 bases in the middle. Looked up from germline, CDR1 is SGHVS and CDR2 is FQNEAQ. The CDR3 sequence is 13 residues long. The CDR3 loop reads CASSTTGNYGYTF. In nucleotides, the CDR3 is TGTGCCAGCAGCACGACGGGGAACTATGGCTACACCTTC.

The chain links TRBV3-1 (or the pseudogene TRBV3-2) to TRBJ2-3; 13 nucleotides match TRBD2. Germline V gene lookup returns CDR1 LGHDT and CDR2 YNNKEL (reference sequence). CDR3 size: 18 residues. V shed 4 bases and J 0 bases; nucleotides not matched to a gene: 7. The CDR3 DNA sequence: TGTGCCAGCAGCCGCACGACTAGCGGGGGGCCAAGCACAGATACGCAGTATTTT. This gives the protein CASSRTTSGGPSTDTQYF.

The chain employs TRBV5-4 and TRBJ2-5, with 7 bases identical to TRBD1. Trimming took 3 bases from V and 2 from J; bases not matched to a gene: 1. Germline V gives CDR1 SGHNT, CDR2 YYREEE (reference sequence). The length of the CDR3 is 13 residues. The CDR3 spells CASSSDRQETQYF. The CDR3 DNA reads as TGTGCCAGCAGCTCGGACAGGCAAGAGACCCAGTACTTC.

The rearrangement joins TRBV5-4 to TRBJ1-1; 8 nucleotides agree with TRBD1. The CDR3 loop spans 13 amino acids. Trimming at V came to 8 bases and at J to 1 base, leaving 4 bases not matched to a gene. From germline, CDR1 is SGHNT and CDR2 YYREEE (reference sequence). CDR3 bases: TGTGCCAGTAGGGACAGGAAGAACACTGAAGCTTTCTTT. The encoded protein is CASRDRKNTEAFF.

V usage is TRBV2 and J usage is TRBJ2-3; D not certain. Per germline, CDR1 SNHLY and CDR2 FYNNEI. V shed 8 bases and J shed 5 bases, with 11 bases lying between them. This CDR3 has 12 residues. CDR3 sequence reads: CASANIGDTQYF. CDR3 DNA: TGTGCCAGCGCCAATATCGGAGATACGCAGTATTTT.

A note on this clone: An end of the junction differs from the germline gene, which may be a read error. The rearrangement uses TRBV7-7 and TRBJ2-3; 12 nucleotides agree with TRBD2. Per the germline V gene, CDR1 is SSHAT and CDR2 is FNYEAQ (reference sequence). This CDR3 is built from 16 residues. CDR3 residues: CASSPWTSGAADTQYF. For the CDR3, the DNA is TGTGCTAGCAGCCCCTGGACTAGCGGGGCTGCAGATACGCAGTATTTT. Full variable domain (remainder filled in from reference TRBV7-7 and TRBJ2-3): GAGVSQSPRYKVTKRGQDVTLRCDPISSHATLYWYQQALGQGPEFLTYFNYEAQPDKSGLPSDRFSAERPEGSISTLTIQRTEQRDSAMYRCASSPWTSGAADTQYFGPGTRLTVL.

V gene TRBV28 combines with J gene TRBJ1-2; 7 bases map to TRBD1. CDR1 is MDHEN and CDR2 is SYDVKM in the germline V gene. The CDR3 is made up of 17 amino acids. V was clipped by 2 bases and J by 3 bases; unmatched bases: 12. For the CDR3, the DNA is TGTGCCAGCAGTTTAGGGCCGTTACAGGGGACTTACTATGGCTACACCTTC. This codes for CASSLGPLQGTYYGYTF.

The CDR3 is CASSPRLDRAIQYF. In DNA form, the CDR3 reads TGTGCCAGCAGCCCCCGACTAGACCGAGCCATTCAGTACTTC. V is TRBV3-1 (or the pseudogene TRBV3-2) and J is TRBJ2-4; perhaps TRBD2 as D (6 bases). The V and J ends lost 4 bases and 9 bases respectively, with 16 bases between them. The germline V gene encodes CDR1 LGHDT and CDR2 YNNKEL (reference sequence). This CDR3 has 14 residues.

This clone was counted once. This sequence joins TRBV19 and TRBJ2-6; 12 bases map to TRBD1. The germline V gene has CDR1 LNHDA and CDR2 SQIVND (reference sequence). The CDR3 runs to 19 residues. J lost 0 bases, V lost 4 bases, and 7 bases had no gene match. The CDR3 DNA is TGTGCCAGTAGTAGAACCGGGACAGGGGGCGTCTCTGGGGCCAACGTCCTGACTTTC. Translating it yields CASSRTGTGGVSGANVLTF.

V gene TRBV6-6 combines with J gene TRBJ1-6; 9 bases agree with TRBD1. J lost 9 bases, V lost 2 bases, and 5 bases had no gene match. CDR3 length equals 15 residues. The V gene's germline CDR1 is MNHNY and CDR2 SVGAGI (reference sequence). The CDR3 DNA reads TGTGCCAGCAGTTACGAGGGACAGGGAGTTTCACCCCTCCACTTT. Protein: CASSYEGQGVSPLHF.

J is TRBJ2-2 and V is TRBV6-6; 10 bases are a match to TRBD1. Germline CDR1 reads MNHNY; CDR2 reads SVGAGI (reference sequence). The CDR3 has 15 residues. The V and J ends lost 5 bases and 3 bases, in that order; junction bases with no gene match: 3. The CDR3 spells CASSGQGVDTGELFF. The CDR3 DNA reads TGTGCCAGCAGTGGACAGGGGGTCGACACCGGGGAGCTGTTTTTT.

This rearrangement joins TRBV7-2 to TRBJ2-3; 11 positions match TRBD2. CDR1 and CDR2 from the germline V gene are SGHTA and FQGNSA. Trimming removed 5 bases from V and 2 bases from J; junction bases left unmatched: 6. The CDR3 contains 16 residues. The CDR3 loop is CASSRGTSGITDTQYF. The CDR3 nucleotides read TGTGCCAGCAGCCGGGGGACTAGCGGAATCACAGATACGCAGTATTTT.

This chain's CDR3 is CASSQQGTGRLYTF. In DNA form, the CDR3 reads TGCGCCAGCAGCCAACAGGGGACAGGGAGATTATACACCTTC. This sequence joins TRBV4-3 and TRBJ1-2; 9 bases map to TRBD1. The CDR3 contains 14 residues. Germline V gene sequence: CDR1 LGHNA, CDR2 YSLEER. V shed 2 bases and J 11 bases; nucleotides not matched to a gene: 9.

The sample holds a few counts of this clone. V gene TRBV7-9 combines with J gene TRBJ2-7, with D possibly matching TRBD1 (5 bases). Germline V CDR1 and CDR2: SEHNR, FQNEAQ (reference sequence). The CDR3 totals 12 residues. Between the trimmed V and J ends, which lost 5 bases and 3 bases, there was a span of 8 bases. Here the CDR3 reads CASSPRGYEQYF. CDR3 nucleotide sequence: TGTGCCAGCAGCCCTAGGGGCTACGAGCAGTACTTC.